A single sample gave rise to the 22 T cell receptor beta chains below, sequenced in a study of human T cells and chemical hapten exposure. Time point noted: patch test 1, 2 weeks after DPC sensitization. The treatment: therapeutic diphenylcyclopropenone sensitization with weekly scalp DPC. TCRdb reanalysed the RACE reads using MiXCR and keeps one entry per CDR3 protein. The sample comprises 340,000 or so distinct CDR3 sequences, approximately 6.3% of which are singletons, and around 8.2% rests with the top ten. The input for sequencing was whole blood, taken in connection with sensitization to the hapten diphenylcyclopropenone (DPC). The receptors originated from a woman aged 18-29 years with alopecia areata. Some clones in this sample may be carry-over from other donors' samples.

The rearrangement links TRBV6-2 or TRBV6-3 to TRBJ1-2, with 8 bases lining up with TRBD1. The ends lost 6 bases at V and 6 bases at J; junction bases unmatched: 12. Per the germline V gene, CDR1 is MNHEY and CDR2 is SVGEGT. The CDR3 runs to 15 residues. CDR3 loop: CASRRPSDRDNGYTF. The CDR3 DNA reads TGTGCCAGCAGACGCCCCTCGGACAGGGATAATGGCTACACCTTC.

This clonotype occurred many times. The chain combines TRBV20-1 with TRBJ1-1; no firm D call. Germline V CDR1 and CDR2: DFQATT, SNEGSKA (reference sequence). The CDR3 totals 18 residues. V was cut by 2 bases and J by 0 bases, with 22 bases left in between. The CDR3 DNA follows: TGCAGTGCTAGAAATTTGATGACTACCATTCCTATGAACACTGAAGCTTTCTTT. It yields the protein CSARNLMTTIPMNTEAFF.

About this clonotype: This could be a read error, since a much larger clone is one nucleotide away. The J gene is TRBJ2-1, the V gene TRBV15, with D perhaps matching TRBD1 or TRBD2 (5 bases each). Germline V gene sequence: CDR1 LNHNV, CDR2 YYDKDF (reference sequence). The CDR3 has 19 amino acids. The CDR3 spells CATTRVGTILTSSYNEQFF. In nucleotides, the CDR3 is TGTGCCACCACCAGAGTCGGGACCATTTTAACGAGCTCCTACAATGAGCAGTTCTTC.

This clonotype was found a few times. The chain is built from TRBV4-3 and TRBJ1-1, with 7 bases fitting TRBD1. V shed 0 bases and J 8 bases; nucleotides not matched to a gene: 6. CDR3 length equals 14 residues. Germline V CDR1 and CDR2: LGHNA, YSLEER. CDR3 residues: CASSQEGGYGEAFF. The DNA for the CDR3 is TGCGCCAGCAGCCAAGAAGGGGGCTATGGCGAAGCTTTCTTT.

In this sample, this clonotype turned up many times. This chain joins TRBV29-1 and TRBJ2-1; the D gene is possibly TRBD2 (6 bases). CDR1 and CDR2 from the germline V gene are SQVTM and ANQGSEA. This CDR3 comprises 11 residues. V dropped 5 bases and J dropped 8 bases, with 10 bases sitting between them. Written as DNA, the CDR3 is TGCAGCGTTCTTGCGGGGTATGAGCAGTTCTTC. It yields the protein CSVLAGYEQFF.

This clonotype has just a few counts. This rearrangement joins TRBV6-5 to TRBJ1-1, with D hard to call. V shed 0 bases and J shed 0 bases, with 8 bases lying between them. The germline V gene has CDR1 MNHEY and CDR2 SVGAGI. The CDR3 is made up of 15 amino acids. The CDR3 loop reads CASSYSFRMNTEAFF. DNA for the CDR3: TGTGCCAGCAGTTACTCGTTCAGAATGAACACTGAAGCTTTCTTT.

The chain is built from TRBV7-2 and TRBJ1-5; 8 nucleotides match TRBD1. Germline loops: CDR1 SGHTA, CDR2 FQGNSA. The ends lost 3 bases at V and 6 bases at J; junction bases unmatched: 4. CDR3 length: 14 residues. CDR3 sequence reads: CASSLDRARQPQHF. CDR3 in DNA: TGTGCCAGCAGCTTGGACAGGGCGCGTCAGCCCCAGCATTTT.

This clonotype was observed a handful of times. The rearrangement joins TRBV5-1 to TRBJ1-3; TRBD1 matches 9 bases. CDR1 is SGHRS, CDR2 YFSETQ, per germline. V dropped 4 bases and J dropped 0; count of bases not matched to a gene: 8. The length of the CDR3 is 17 residues. CDR3 residues: CASSPGTGPYSGNTIYF. Written as DNA, the CDR3 is TGCGCCAGCAGCCCTGGGACAGGGCCGTACTCTGGAAACACCATATATTTT.

This clonotype was seen a handful of times. The chain joins TRBV4-3 to TRBJ1-4; no clear D gene. Germline V gene sequence: CDR1 LGHNA, CDR2 YSLEER. The CDR3 covers 15 residues. V was clipped by 1 base and J by 4 bases, with 10 bases between them. CDR3 residues: CASSQVTGSNEKLFF. CDR3 DNA: TGCGCCAGCAGCCAAGTCACGGGAAGTAATGAAAAACTGTTTTTT.

This clonotype was seen more than once but under ten times. The V gene is TRBV5-6, the J gene TRBJ2-1; unclear D gene. Germline loops: CDR1 SGHDT, CDR2 YYEEEE. This CDR3 is 17 amino acids long. Trimming took 0 bases from V and 0 from J, leaving 13 bases between them. CDR3 sequence reads: CASSLELRYPSYNEQFF. For the CDR3, the DNA is TGTGCCAGCAGCTTGGAGCTCAGATACCCCTCCTACAATGAGCAGTTCTTC.

The table lists this clonotype with a few counts. The rearrangement joins TRBV2 to TRBJ1-1, with D perhaps matching TRBD1 (6 bases). Trimming cost V 6 bases and J 0 bases, with 20 bases left between them. Germline V gene sequence: CDR1 SNHLY, CDR2 FYNNEI. The CDR3 length is 17 residues. CDR3 sequence: CASRGGITGELNTEAFF. The DNA for the CDR3 is TGTGCCAGCAGAGGGGGGATTACAGGCGAACTGAACACTGAAGCTTTCTTT.

The chain uses TRBV12-3 or TRBV12-4 and TRBJ1-5; D is perhaps TRBD1 (6 bases). This CDR3 region has 14 residues. The ends were cut back, 7 bases at V and 6 bases at J, with 16 bases in the middle. CDR3 nucleotide sequence: TGTGCCAGCAAGGTTCTGGGGGCAGGTCAGCCCCAGCATTTT. This translates into CASKVLGAGQPQHF.

This clonotype was counted only a few times. The genes are TRBV3-1 and TRBJ2-3; TRBD2 is a possible D gene (5 bases). V lost 1 base, J lost 2 bases, and 10 bases lay in between. CDR3 length: 15 residues. Germline CDR1 is LGHDT and CDR2 is YNNKEL (reference sequence). CDR3 DNA sequence: TGTGCCAGCAGCCAAGTAACGGGAACCACAGATACGCAGTATTTT. Translating it yields CASSQVTGTTDTQYF.

The chain uses TRBV6-6 and TRBJ1-4; 8 bases are a match to TRBD1. The germline CDR1 and CDR2 sequences are MNHNY and SVGAGI (reference sequence). This CDR3 comprises 15 residues. Trimming took 0 bases from V and 10 from J; bases not matched to a gene: 7. The chain's CDR3 is CASSYSGQGGGKLFF. CDR3 bases: TGTGCCAGCAGTTACTCTGGACAGGGCGGCGGAAAACTGTTTTTT.

The table lists this clonotype with a few counts. The rearrangement joins TRBV9 to TRBJ2-3, with D maybe TRBD1 (5 bases). CDR3 length equals 16 residues. V was clipped by 5 bases and J by 2 bases, with 18 bases between them. Germline V gene data show CDR1 as SGDLS and CDR2 as YYNGEE. In nucleotides, the CDR3 is TGTGCCAGCAGTCCAAGAGACAGCGTGTACACAGATACGCAGTATTTT. This sequence encodes CASSPRDSVYTDTQYF.

This clonotype appeared a few times. The CDR3 loop is CASSLARGISGYTF. In DNA form, the CDR3 reads TGTGCCAGCAGCTTGGCCAGGGGAATCAGCGGCTACACCTTC. The chain carries TRBV5-5 and TRBJ1-2; D possibly corresponds to TRBD1 (6 bases). Per the germline V gene, CDR1 is SGHKS and CDR2 is YYEKEE (reference sequence). V was trimmed by 0 bases and J by 8 bases, leaving 14 bases between them. The CDR3 consists of 14 residues.

The rearrangement joins TRBV5-5 to TRBJ1-5, with 8 bases lining up with TRBD1. V shed 3 bases, J shed 5 bases, and the junction held 4 bases outside the gene matches. Germline V gene lookup returns CDR1 SGHKS and CDR2 YYEKEE (reference sequence). The CDR3 spans 14 residues. The DNA for the CDR3 is TGTGCCAGCAGCTCCGGGACAGGCTATCAGCCCCAGCATTTT. It yields the protein CASSSGTGYQPQHF.

In this sample, this clonotype turned up a few times. The rearrangement links TRBV7-9 to TRBJ1-4; TRBD1 matches 9 bases. V trimming: 5 bases; J trimming: 6 bases; junction bases outside the gene matches: 4. This CDR3 has 14 residues. Looked up from germline, CDR1 is SEHNR and CDR2 is FQNEAQ (reference sequence). CDR3: CASSLRTGDEKLFF. In nucleotides, the CDR3 is TGTGCCAGCAGCCTGCGGACAGGGGATGAAAAACTGTTTTTT.

This clonotype was observed at least ten times. The CDR3, as DNA: TGTGCCAGCACCCCTCCCGAGGGTAGCGAGCAGTACTTC. Its translation is CASTPPEGSEQYF. The chain joins TRBV9 to TRBJ2-7; a weak D match, TRBD2 (5 bases). Germline values: CDR1 SGDLS, CDR2 YYNGEE. The V end lost 6 bases, the J end lost 6 bases, and 16 bases lay between the germline ends. This CDR3 is 13 amino acids long.

Many counts were recorded for this clonotype. The rearrangement links TRBV7-3 to TRBJ2-3; 7 bases fit TRBD2. V gave up 3 bases and J gave up 2 bases; unmatched junction bases: 5. Germline lookup yields CDR1 SGHTA and CDR2 FQGTGA. The CDR3 extends over 15 amino acids. This CDR3 reads CASSFRGLITDTQYF. The DNA of the CDR3 is TGTGCCAGCAGCTTTCGGGGACTAATCACAGATACGCAGTATTTT.

This clonotype has a handful of counts. V and J are TRBV7-9 and TRBJ2-7, with TRBD1 matching 8 bases. V lost 3 bases to trimming and J lost 6 bases; unmatched junction nucleotides: 10. Germline V CDR1 and CDR2: SEHNR, FQNEAQ (reference sequence). The CDR3 loop spans 15 amino acids. The CDR3, as DNA: TGTGCCAGCAGCTTCGTCAGGGGGCCGCCCGGCGAGCAGTACTTC. It yields the protein CASSFVRGPPGEQYF.

In its sample, this clonotype was seen once. This sequence joins TRBV4-2 and TRBJ2-5; TRBD2 matches 10 bases. The CDR3 has 17 residues. Trimming took 3 bases from V and 2 from J; bases not matched to a gene: 9. Germline CDR1 reads LGHNA; CDR2 reads YNFKEQ. The CDR3 is CASSQHPSGGLQETQYF. Here the CDR3 DNA reads TGTGCCAGCAGCCAGCATCCTAGCGGGGGTTTACAAGAGACCCAGTACTTC.